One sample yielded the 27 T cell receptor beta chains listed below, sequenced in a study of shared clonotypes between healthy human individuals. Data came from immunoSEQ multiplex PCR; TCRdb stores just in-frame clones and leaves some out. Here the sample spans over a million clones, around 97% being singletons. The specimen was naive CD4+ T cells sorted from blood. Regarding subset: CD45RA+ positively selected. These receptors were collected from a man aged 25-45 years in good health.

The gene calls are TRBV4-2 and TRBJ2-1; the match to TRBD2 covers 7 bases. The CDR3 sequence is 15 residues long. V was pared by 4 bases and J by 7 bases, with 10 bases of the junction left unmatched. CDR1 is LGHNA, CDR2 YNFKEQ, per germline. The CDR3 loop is CASSLGGSVGNEQFF. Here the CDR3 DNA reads TGTGCCAGCAGCCTAGGCGGGAGTGTCGGGAATGAGCAGTTCTTC.

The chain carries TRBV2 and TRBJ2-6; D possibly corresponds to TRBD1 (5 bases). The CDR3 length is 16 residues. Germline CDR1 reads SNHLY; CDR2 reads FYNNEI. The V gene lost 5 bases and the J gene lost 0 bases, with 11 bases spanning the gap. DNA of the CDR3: TGTGCCAGCAGTCGCCGGACAATCTCTGGGGCCAACGTCCTGACTTTC. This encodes CASSRRTISGANVLTF.

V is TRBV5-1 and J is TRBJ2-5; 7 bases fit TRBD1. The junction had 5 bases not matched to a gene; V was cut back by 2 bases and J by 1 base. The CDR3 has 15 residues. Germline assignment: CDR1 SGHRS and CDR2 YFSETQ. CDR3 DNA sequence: TGCGCCAGCAGCTTAATGTCAGGGGGCCAAGAGACCCAGTACTTC. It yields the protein CASSLMSGGQETQYF. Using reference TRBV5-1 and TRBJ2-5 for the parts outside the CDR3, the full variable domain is KAGVTQTPRYLIKTRGQQVTLSCSPISGHRSVSWYQQTPGQGLQFLFEYFSETQRNKGNFPGRFSGRQFSNSRSEMNVSTLELGDSALYLCASSLMSGGQETQYFGPGTRLLVL.

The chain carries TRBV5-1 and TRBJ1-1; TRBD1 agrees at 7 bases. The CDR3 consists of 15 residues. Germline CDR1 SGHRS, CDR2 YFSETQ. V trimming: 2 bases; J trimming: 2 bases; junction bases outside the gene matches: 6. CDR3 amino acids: CASSLPTGSNTEAFF. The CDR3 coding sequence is TGCGCCAGCAGCTTACCGACAGGGAGCAACACTGAAGCTTTCTTT. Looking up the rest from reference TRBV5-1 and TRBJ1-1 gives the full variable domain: KAGVTQTPRYLIKTRGQQVTLSCSPISGHRSVSWYQQTPGQGLQFLFEYFSETQRNKGNFPGRFSGRQFSNSRSEMNVSTLELGDSALYLCASSLPTGSNTEAFFGQGTRLTVV.

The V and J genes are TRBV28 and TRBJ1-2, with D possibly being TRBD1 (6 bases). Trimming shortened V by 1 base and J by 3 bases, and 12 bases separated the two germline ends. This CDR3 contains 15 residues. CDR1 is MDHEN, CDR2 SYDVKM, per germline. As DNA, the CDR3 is TGTGCCAGCAGTTTATTGGGCGGGGGCGACTATGGCTACACCTTC. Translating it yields CASSLLGGGDYGYTF.

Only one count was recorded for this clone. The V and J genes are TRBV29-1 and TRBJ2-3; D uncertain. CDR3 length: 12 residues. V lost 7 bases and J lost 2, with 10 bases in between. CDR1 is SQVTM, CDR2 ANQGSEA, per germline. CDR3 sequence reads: CSGQDPTDTQYF. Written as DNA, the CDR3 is TGCAGCGGCCAAGACCCCACAGATACGCAGTATTTT.

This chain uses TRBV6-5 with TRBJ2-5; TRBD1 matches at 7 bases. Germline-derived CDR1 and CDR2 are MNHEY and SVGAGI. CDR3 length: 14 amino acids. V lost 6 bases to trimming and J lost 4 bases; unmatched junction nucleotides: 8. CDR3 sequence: CASRPGQRLETQYF. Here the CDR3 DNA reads TGTGCCAGCAGGCCGGGACAGCGGTTAGAGACCCAGTACTTC.

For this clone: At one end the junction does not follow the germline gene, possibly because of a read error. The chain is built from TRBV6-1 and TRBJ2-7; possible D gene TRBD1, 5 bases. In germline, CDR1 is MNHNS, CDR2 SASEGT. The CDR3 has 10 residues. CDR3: CAGREKGSFF. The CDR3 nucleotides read TGTGCCGGAAGAGAGAAGGGGTCCTTCTTC.

In nucleotides, the CDR3 is TGCGCCAGCAGCTTGGGGGACGGGACGGTCGTCGAGACCCAGTACTTC. Protein: CASSLGDGTVVETQYF. V and J are TRBV5-1 and TRBJ2-5, with D possibly being TRBD1 or TRBD2 (5 bases each). This CDR3 is 16 amino acids long. Trimming took off 0 bases at V and 5 bases at J, with 17 bases between the two ends. Per germline, CDR1 SGHRS and CDR2 YFSETQ.

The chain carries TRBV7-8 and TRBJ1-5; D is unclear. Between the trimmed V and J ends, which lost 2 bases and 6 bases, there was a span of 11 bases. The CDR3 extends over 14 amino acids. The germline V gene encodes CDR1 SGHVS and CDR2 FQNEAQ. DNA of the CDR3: TGTGCCAGCAGCTTAACCCGGAAGCCTCAGCCCCAGCATTTT. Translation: CASSLTRKPQPQHF.

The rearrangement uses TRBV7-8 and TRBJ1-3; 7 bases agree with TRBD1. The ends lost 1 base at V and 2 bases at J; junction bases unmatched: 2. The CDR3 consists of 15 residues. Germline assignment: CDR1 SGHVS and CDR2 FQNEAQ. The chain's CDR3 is CASSLDRGTGNTIYF. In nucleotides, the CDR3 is TGTGCCAGCAGCTTAGACAGGGGTACTGGAAACACCATATATTTT.

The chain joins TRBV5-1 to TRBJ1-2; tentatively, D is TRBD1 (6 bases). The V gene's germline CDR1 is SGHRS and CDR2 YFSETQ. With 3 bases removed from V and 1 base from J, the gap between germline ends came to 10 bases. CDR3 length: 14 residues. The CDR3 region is CASSSGTFNYGYTF. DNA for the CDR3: TGCGCCAGCAGCTCCGGGACATTTAACTATGGCTACACCTTC.

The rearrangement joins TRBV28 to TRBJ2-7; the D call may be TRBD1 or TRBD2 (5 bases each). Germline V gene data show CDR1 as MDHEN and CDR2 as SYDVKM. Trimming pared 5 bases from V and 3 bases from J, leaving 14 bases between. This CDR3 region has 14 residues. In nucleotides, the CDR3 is TGTGCCAGCAGTCTCTCGGTGGGGGACTACGAGCAGTACTTC. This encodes CASSLSVGDYEQYF.

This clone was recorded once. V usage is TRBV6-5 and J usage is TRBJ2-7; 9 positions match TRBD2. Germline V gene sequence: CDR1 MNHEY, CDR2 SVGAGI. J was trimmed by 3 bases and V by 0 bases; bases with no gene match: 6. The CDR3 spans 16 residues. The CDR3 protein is CASSYSGTSTVYEQYF. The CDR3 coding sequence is TGTGCCAGCAGTTACTCCGGGACTAGCACTGTCTACGAGCAGTACTTC.

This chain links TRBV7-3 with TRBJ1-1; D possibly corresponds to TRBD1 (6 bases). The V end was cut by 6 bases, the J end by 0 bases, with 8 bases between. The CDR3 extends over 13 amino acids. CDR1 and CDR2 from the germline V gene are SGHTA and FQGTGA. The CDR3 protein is CASRGQLNTEAFF. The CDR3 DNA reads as TGTGCCAGCAGAGGACAGCTGAACACTGAAGCTTTCTTT. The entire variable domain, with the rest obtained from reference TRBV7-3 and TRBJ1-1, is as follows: GAGVSQTPSNKVTEKGKYVELRCDPISGHTALYWYRQSLGQGPEFLIYFQGTGAADDSGLPNDRFFAVRPEGSVSTLKIQRTERGDSAVYLCASRGQLNTEAFFGQGTRLTVV.

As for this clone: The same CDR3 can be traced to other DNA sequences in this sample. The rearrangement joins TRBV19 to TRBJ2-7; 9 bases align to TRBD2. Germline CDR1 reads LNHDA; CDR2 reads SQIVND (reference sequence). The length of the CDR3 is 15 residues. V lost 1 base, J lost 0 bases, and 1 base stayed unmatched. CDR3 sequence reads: CASSIVSGSSYEQYF. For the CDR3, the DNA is TGTGCCAGTAGTATAGTTAGCGGGAGCTCCTACGAGCAGTACTTC. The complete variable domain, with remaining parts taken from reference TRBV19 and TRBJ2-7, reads DGGITQSPKYLFRKEGQNVTLSCEQNLNHDAMYWYRQDPGQGLRLIYYSQIVNDFQKGDIAEGYSVSREKKESFPLTVTSAQKNPTAFYLCASSIVSGSSYEQYFGPGTRLTVT.

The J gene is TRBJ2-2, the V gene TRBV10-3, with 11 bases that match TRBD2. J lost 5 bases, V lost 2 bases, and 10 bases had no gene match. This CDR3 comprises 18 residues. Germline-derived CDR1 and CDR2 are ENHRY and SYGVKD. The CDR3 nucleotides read TGTGCCATCAGTGAGCGGAGGCTAGCGGGAGGAGGAACCGGGGAGCTGTTTTTT. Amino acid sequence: CAISERRLAGGGTGELFF.

CDR3 coding DNA: TGTGCCAGCAGCGACTACCCTCCGGGGGGAGTGAACCCCAACGAGCAGTACTTC. Protein product: CASSDYPPGGVNPNEQYF. V and J are TRBV27 and TRBJ2-7; 7 nucleotides match TRBD2. The CDR3 totals 18 residues. From germline, CDR1 is MNHEY and CDR2 SMNVEV (reference sequence). V dropped 6 bases and J dropped 5; count of bases not matched to a gene: 22.

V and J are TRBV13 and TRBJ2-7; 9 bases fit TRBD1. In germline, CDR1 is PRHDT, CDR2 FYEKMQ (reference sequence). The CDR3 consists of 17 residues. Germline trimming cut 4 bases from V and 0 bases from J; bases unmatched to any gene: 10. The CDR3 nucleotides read TGTGCCAGCAGCTCCTATAGAAAGGACAGGGGCTCCTACGAGCAGTACTTC. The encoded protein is CASSSYRKDRGSYEQYF.

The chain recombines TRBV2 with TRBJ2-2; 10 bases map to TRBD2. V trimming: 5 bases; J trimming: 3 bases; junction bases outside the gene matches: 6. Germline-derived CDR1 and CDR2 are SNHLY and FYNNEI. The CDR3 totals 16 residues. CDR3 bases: TGTGCCAGCAGTATACGGACTAGCGGTTACACCGGGGAGCTGTTTTTT. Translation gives CASSIRTSGYTGELFF.

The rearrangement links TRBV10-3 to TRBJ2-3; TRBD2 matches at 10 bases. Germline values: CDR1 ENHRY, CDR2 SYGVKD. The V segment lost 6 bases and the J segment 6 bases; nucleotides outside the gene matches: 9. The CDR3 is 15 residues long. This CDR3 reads CAISLLAGALDTQYF. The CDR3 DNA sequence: TGTGCCATCAGCCTCCTAGCGGGAGCTTTGGATACGCAGTATTTT.

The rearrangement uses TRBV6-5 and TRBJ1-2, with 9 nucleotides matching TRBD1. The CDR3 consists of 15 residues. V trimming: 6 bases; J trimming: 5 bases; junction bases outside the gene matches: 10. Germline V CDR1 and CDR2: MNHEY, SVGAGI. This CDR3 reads CASRTGTGKWYGYTF. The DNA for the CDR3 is TGTGCCAGCAGGACCGGGACAGGGAAGTGGTATGGCTACACCTTC.

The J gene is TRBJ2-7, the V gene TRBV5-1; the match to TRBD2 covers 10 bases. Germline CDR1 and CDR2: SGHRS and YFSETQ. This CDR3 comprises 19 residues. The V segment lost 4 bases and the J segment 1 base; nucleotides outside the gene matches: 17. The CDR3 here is CASSPKKTSGARISYEQYF. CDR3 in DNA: TGCGCCAGCAGCCCAAAGAAAACTAGCGGGGCCCGAATTTCCTACGAGCAGTACTTC.

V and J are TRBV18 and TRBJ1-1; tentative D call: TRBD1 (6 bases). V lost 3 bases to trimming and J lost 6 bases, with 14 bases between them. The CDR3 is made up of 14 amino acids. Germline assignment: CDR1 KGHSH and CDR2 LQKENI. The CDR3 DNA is TGTGCCAGCTCACCCCTGCCGGGGGGCTCTGAAGCTTTCTTT. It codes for CASSPLPGGSEAFF. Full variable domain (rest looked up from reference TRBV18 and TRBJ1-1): NAGVMQNPRHLVRRRGQEARLRCSPMKGHSHVYWYRQLPEEGLKFMVYLQKENIIDESGMPKERFSAEFPKEGPSILRIQQVVRGDSAAYFCASSPLPGGSEAFFGQGTRLTVV.

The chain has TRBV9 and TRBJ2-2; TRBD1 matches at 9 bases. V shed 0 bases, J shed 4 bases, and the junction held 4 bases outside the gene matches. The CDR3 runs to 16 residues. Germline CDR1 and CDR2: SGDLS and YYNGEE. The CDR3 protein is CASSVGVQGATGELFF. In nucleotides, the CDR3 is TGTGCCAGCAGCGTAGGAGTACAGGGGGCCACCGGGGAGCTGTTTTTT. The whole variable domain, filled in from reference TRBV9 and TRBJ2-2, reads DSGVTQTPKHLITATGQRVTLRCSPRSGDLSVYWYQQSLDQGLQFLIQYYNGEERAKGNILERFSAQQFPDLHSELNLSSLELGDSALYFCASSVGVQGATGELFFGEGSRLTVL.

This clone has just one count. The CDR3 loop is CSVSSMLGSSYEQYF. CDR3 bases: TGCAGCGTATCCTCAATGCTCGGGAGCTCCTACGAGCAGTACTTC. The chain couples TRBV29-1 to TRBJ2-7, with D possibly being TRBD2 (6 bases). Trimming stripped 6 bases from V and 0 bases from J, with 18 bases between. Germline lookup yields CDR1 SQVTM and CDR2 ANQGSEA. The CDR3 sequence is 15 residues long.

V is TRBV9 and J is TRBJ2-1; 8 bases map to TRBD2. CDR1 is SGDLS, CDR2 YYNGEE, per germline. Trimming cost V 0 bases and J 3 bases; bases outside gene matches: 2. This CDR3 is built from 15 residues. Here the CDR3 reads CASSVELAVYNEQFF. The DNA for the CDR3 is TGTGCCAGCAGCGTAGAACTAGCGGTCTACAATGAGCAGTTCTTC. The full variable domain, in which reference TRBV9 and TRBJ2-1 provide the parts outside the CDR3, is DSGVTQTPKHLITATGQRVTLRCSPRSGDLSVYWYQQSLDQGLQFLIQYYNGEERAKGNILERFSAQQFPDLHSELNLSSLELGDSALYFCASSVELAVYNEQFFGPGTRLTVL.